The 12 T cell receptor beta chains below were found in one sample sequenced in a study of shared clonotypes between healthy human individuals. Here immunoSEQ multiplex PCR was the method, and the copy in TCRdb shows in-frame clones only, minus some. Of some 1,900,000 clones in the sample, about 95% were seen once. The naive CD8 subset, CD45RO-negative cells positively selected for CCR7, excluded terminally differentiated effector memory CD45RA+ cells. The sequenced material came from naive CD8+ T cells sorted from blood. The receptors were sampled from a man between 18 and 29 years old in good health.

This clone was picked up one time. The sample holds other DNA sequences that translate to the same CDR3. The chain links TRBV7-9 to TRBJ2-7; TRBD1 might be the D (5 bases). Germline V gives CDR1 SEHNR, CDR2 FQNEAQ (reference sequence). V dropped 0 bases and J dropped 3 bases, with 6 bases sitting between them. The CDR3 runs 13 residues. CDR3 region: CASSLATGYEQYF. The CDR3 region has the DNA TGTGCCAGCAGCTTAGCCACAGGCTACGAGCAGTACTTC.

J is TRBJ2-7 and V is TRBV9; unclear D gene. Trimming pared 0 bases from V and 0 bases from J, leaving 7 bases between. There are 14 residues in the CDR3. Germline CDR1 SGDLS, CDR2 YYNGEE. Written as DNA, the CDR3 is TGTGCCAGCAGCGTAGAAGACATCTCCTACGAGCAGTACTTC. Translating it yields CASSVEDISYEQYF.

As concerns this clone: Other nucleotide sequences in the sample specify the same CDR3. The CDR3 here is CASSPGTGGFYEQYF. The CDR3, as DNA: TGTGCCAGCAGCCCCGGGACAGGGGGATTCTACGAGCAGTACTTC. J is TRBJ2-7 and V is TRBV7-9; 11 bases map to TRBD1. The CDR3 is 15 amino acids. Looked up from germline, CDR1 is SEHNR and CDR2 is FQNEAQ (reference sequence). Trimming took 5 bases from V and 3 from J; bases not matched to a gene: 6.

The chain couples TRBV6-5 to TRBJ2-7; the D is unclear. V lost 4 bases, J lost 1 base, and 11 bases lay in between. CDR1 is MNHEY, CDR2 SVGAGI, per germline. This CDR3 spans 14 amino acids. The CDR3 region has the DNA TGTGCCAGCAGTTCATTACCAGGATCCTACGAGCAGTACTTC. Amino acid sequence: CASSSLPGSYEQYF.

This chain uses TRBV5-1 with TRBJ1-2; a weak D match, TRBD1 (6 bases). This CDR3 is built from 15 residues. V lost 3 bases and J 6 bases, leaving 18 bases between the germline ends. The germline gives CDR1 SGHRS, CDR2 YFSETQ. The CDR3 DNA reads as TGCGCCAGCAGCTCTATGGTAGGGGCAGGGGATGGCTACACCTTC. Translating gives CASSSMVGAGDGYTF.

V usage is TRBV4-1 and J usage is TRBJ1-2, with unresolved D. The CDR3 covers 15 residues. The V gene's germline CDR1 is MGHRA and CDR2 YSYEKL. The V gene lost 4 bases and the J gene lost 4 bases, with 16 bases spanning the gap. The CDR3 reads CASSPPGPGVYGYTF. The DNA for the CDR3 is TGCGCCAGCAGCCCCCCCGGGCCCGGGGTCTATGGCTACACCTTC.

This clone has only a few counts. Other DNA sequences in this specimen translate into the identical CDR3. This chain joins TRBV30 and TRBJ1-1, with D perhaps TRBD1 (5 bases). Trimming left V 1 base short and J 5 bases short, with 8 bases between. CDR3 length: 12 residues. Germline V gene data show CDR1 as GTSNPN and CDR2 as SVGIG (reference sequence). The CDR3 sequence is CAWSAGGTEAFF. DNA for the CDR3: TGTGCCTGGAGTGCTGGGGGGACTGAAGCTTTCTTT.

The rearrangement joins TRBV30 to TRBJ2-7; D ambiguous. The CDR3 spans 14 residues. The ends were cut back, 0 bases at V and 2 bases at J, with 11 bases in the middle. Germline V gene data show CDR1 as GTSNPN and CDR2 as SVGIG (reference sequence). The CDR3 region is CAWSVGHITYEQYF. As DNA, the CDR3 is TGTGCCTGGAGTGTAGGGCACATTACCTACGAGCAGTACTTC. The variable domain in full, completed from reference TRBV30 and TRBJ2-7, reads SQTIHQWPATLVQPVGSPLSLECTVEGTSNPNLYWYRQAAGRGLQLLFYSVGIGQISSEVPQNLSASRPQDRQFILSSKKLLLSDSGFYLCAWSVGHITYEQYFGPGTRLTVT.

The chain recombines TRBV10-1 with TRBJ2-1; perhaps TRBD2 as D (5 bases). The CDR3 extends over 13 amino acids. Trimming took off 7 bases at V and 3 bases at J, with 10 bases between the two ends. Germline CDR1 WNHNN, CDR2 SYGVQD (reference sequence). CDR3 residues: CASTEGGYNEQFF. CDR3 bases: TGCGCCAGCACCGAGGGCGGCTACAATGAGCAGTTCTTC.

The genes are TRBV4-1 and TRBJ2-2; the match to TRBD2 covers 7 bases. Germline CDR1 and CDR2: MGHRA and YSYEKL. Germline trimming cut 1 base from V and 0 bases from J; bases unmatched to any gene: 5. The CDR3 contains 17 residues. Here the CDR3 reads CASSQVGRGPNTGELFF. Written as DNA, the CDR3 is TGCGCCAGCAGCCAAGTTGGGAGGGGCCCGAACACCGGGGAGCTGTTTTTT.

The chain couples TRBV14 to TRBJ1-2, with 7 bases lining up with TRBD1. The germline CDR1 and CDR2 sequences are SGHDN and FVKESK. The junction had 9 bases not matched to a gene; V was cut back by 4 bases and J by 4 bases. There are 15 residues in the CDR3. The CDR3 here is CASSPRDSGAYGYTF. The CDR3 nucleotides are TGTGCCAGCAGCCCCCGGGACAGCGGGGCCTATGGCTACACCTTC.

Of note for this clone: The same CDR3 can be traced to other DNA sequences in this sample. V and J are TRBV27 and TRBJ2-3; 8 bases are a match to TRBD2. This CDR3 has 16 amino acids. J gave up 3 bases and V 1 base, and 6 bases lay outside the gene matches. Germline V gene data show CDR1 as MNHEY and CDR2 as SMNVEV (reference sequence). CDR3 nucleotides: TGTGCCAGCAGTTTATTAGCCGGGGGGGGGACAGATACGCAGTATTTT. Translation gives CASSLLAGGGTDTQYF.